The sequence of this T cell receptor (beta chain) was determined in a study of long-term antiretroviral therapy in people with HIV. At minimum, one pre-ART and two post-ART PBMC samples were obtained from each donor. The study, taken as a whole, reports: Among HIV repertoires, CDR3 length ranges were narrower than those of controls. ART adherence, viral resistance and therapy changes went unrecorded.

Notes on this clone: Its specificity is not known.

This CDR3 spans 14 amino acids. Trimming pared 5 bases from V and 9 bases from J, leaving 20 bases between. Germline CDR1 is SQVTM and CDR2 is ANQGSEA. The assay used was immunoSEQ (version v3.0), run at survey level. Samples were sequenced targeting roughly 40,000-55,000 T-cell genomes each. TCRdb keeps only in-frame clones here, not all; method: immunoSEQ multiplex PCR. The sample yields more than 20,000 clones, approximately 86% seen once. The sequence came from a woman in her 30s with HIV. The source was unsorted PBMCs, collected 1.9 years after starting antiretroviral therapy. This chain uses TRBV29-1 with TRBJ2-1; tentatively, D is TRBD1 or TRBD2 (5 bases each). The CDR3 bases are TGCAGCGTTCGGGACCCCGAAAGTTCGGGTGAGCAGTTCTTC. It translates to CSVRDPESSGEQFF.